This T cell receptor (beta chain) is from a study of blood T cell repertoires in COVID-19. Study-wide background: Spain, Italy and the United States supplied samples that represented acute and convalescent COVID-19.

This clone was counted only a few times. CDR1 MDHEN and CDR2 SYDVKM come from the germline V gene. The CDR3 length is 15 residues. Trimming took off 5 bases at V and 6 bases at J, with 17 bases between the two ends. Original processing notes: It was from reference gene primer amplification that nucleated cell counts were estimated. Sequencing was performed with immunoSEQ multiplex PCR; in TCRdb, only in-frame clones are kept and a portion is missing. The D gene and trimming were derived from the DNA, and the V and J assignments and clone size from that table. The table shows under 300,000 clones, with around 78% occurring only once.

The origin of this receptor is a man in his 60s who had recovered from COVID-19. The sequenced material came from peripheral blood. The V gene is TRBV28, the J gene TRBJ2-4, with a weak D call TRBD1 (7 bases). In nucleotides, the CDR3 is TGTGCCAGCAGTCGCCCCAGGCAGGGGGGAAACATTCAGTACTTC. This translates into CASSRPRQGGNIQYF.